This entry lists 32 T cell receptor beta chains sequenced from one sample in a study of response to subunit inactivated influenza vaccine. TCRdb reprocessed the RT-PCR reads via MiXCR and lists one record per CDR3 protein. This sample yields around 650,000 distinct CDR3 sequences, of which around a sixth are seen a single time; under 14% belongs to the top ten. Sequenced here: PBMCs from blood, sampled roughly 13 days after vaccination. Receptor source: a man between 50 and 59 years old who received an inactivated influenza vaccine.

The rearrangement uses TRBV5-1 and TRBJ2-3; possible D gene TRBD2, 5 bases. The ends were cut back, 3 bases at V and 5 bases at J, with 13 bases in the middle. Germline V CDR1 and CDR2: SGHRS, YFSETQ. The CDR3 has 14 amino acids. CDR3 region: CASSSTGVIDTQYF. Here the CDR3 DNA reads TGCGCCAGCAGCTCGACCGGGGTGATAGATACGCAGTATTTT.

This rearrangement joins TRBV4-3 to TRBJ2-1, with 8 positions matching TRBD2. V shed 1 base and J 1 base; nucleotides not matched to a gene: 6. The CDR3 has 17 residues. CDR1 and CDR2 from the germline V gene are LGHNA and YSLEER. The CDR3 protein is CASSQAPAGASYNEQFF. CDR3 sequence (DNA): TGCGCCAGCAGCCAAGCCCCAGCGGGGGCTTCCTACAATGAGCAGTTCTTC.

The chain employs TRBV6-2 or TRBV6-3 and TRBJ2-7; D could derive from TRBD1 or TRBD2 (5 bases each). Germline CDR1 MNHEY, CDR2 SVGEGT. Deletions cut 2 bases from V and 2 bases from J, with 13 bases between. The CDR3 spans 15 residues. CDR3 in DNA: TGTGCCAGCAGTTACGGGGCCAGGAGGACCTACGAGCAGTACTTC. Translating it yields CASSYGARRTYEQYF.

This chain uses TRBV28 with TRBJ1-1; D remains ambiguous. Germline CDR1 and CDR2: MDHEN and SYDVKM. V was cut by 5 bases and J by 0 bases, with 10 bases left in between. The CDR3 sequence is 14 residues long. In DNA form, the CDR3 reads TGTGCCAGCAGTATAGGACGGATGAACACTGAAGCTTTCTTT. It specifies CASSIGRMNTEAFF. The full variable domain, with the rest looked up from reference TRBV28 and TRBJ1-1, is DVKVTQSSRYLVKRTGEKVFLECVQDMDHENMFWYRQDPGLGLRLIYFSYDVKMKEKGDIPEGYSVSREKKERFSLILESASTNQTSMYLCASSIGRMNTEAFFGQGTRLTVV.

The chain recombines TRBV5-1 with TRBJ2-1; 13 positions match TRBD2. With 2 bases clipped from V and 10 bases from J, the junction kept 3 bases outside the gene matches. There are 14 residues in the CDR3. Germline assignment: CDR1 SGHRS and CDR2 YFSETQ. For the CDR3, the DNA is TGCGCCAGCAGCTTCACTAGCGGGAGGGAGGAGCAGTTCTTC. Translation: CASSFTSGREEQFF.

This clonotype occurred a few times. This chain connects TRBV25-1 to TRBJ2-5; D gene uncertain. Germline V gene lookup returns CDR1 MGHDK and CDR2 SYGVNS. The CDR3 is 12 residues long. The V and J ends lost 3 bases and 5 bases respectively, with 7 bases between them. CDR3 bases: TGTGCCAGCAGTGATGATAAGGAGACCCAGTACTTC. Translated: CASSDDKETQYF.

Ten or more counts support this clonotype. J is TRBJ2-5 and V is TRBV28; no clear D. V lost 3 bases and J 5 bases, leaving 10 bases between the germline ends. The CDR3 covers 13 residues. Germline V lookup: CDR1 MDHEN, CDR2 SYDVKM. The CDR3, as DNA: TGTGCCAGCAGTTTTCTCCTGGGTGAGACCCAGTACTTC. It translates to CASSFLLGETQYF.

This clonotype was observed a handful of times. The chain joins TRBV5-1 to TRBJ1-1; a weak D match, TRBD1 (5 bases). The V end lost 4 bases, the J end lost 2 bases, and 12 bases lay between the germline ends. The CDR3 sequence is 14 residues long. The germline gives CDR1 SGHRS, CDR2 YFSETQ. DNA for the CDR3: TGCGCCAGCAGCAGCCGGGACGGAAACACTGAAGCTTTCTTT. Translated, it gives CASSSRDGNTEAFF. The variable domain in full, completed from reference TRBV5-1 and TRBJ1-1, reads KAGVTQTPRYLIKTRGQQVTLSCSPISGHRSVSWYQQTPGQGLQFLFEYFSETQRNKGNFPGRFSGRQFSNSRSEMNVSTLELGDSALYLCASSSRDGNTEAFFGQGTRLTVV.

V gene TRBV7-9 combines with J gene TRBJ2-7; 9 bases map to TRBD1. J gave up 5 bases and V 5 bases, and 7 bases lay outside the gene matches. CDR3 length: 14 residues. Germline V CDR1 and CDR2: SEHNR, FQNEAQ (reference sequence). This chain's CDR3 is CASSLGTGYNEQYF. The DNA of the CDR3 is TGTGCCAGCAGCCTCGGGACAGGGTACAACGAGCAGTACTTC.

The J gene is TRBJ2-1, the V gene TRBV10-3; TRBD2 aligns across 10 bases. Trimming took 5 bases from V and 5 from J; bases not matched to a gene: 12. This CDR3 is built from 17 residues. Germline loops: CDR1 ENHRY, CDR2 SYGVKD. In DNA form, the CDR3 reads TGTGCCATCAGTCCCTCTTCTAGCGGGAGACGGGACAATGAGCAGTTCTTC. It codes for CAISPSSSGRRDNEQFF.

J is TRBJ1-1 and V is TRBV4-3; TRBD1 matches at 7 bases. This CDR3 has 13 residues. Looked up from germline, CDR1 is LGHNA and CDR2 is YSLEER. V trimming: 0 bases; J trimming: 10 bases; junction bases outside the gene matches: 5. CDR3 nucleotide sequence: TGCGCCAGCAGCCAAGACAGGGGGTTCGGAGCTTTCTTT. Translation gives CASSQDRGFGAFF.

This chain connects TRBV6-1 to TRBJ1-5, with D maybe TRBD1 (5 bases). Trimming removed 2 bases from V and 2 bases from J, with 13 bases in between. The germline CDR1 and CDR2 sequences are MNHNS and SASEGT. This CDR3 contains 16 residues. CDR3: CASSEIGAGGNQPQHF. As DNA, the CDR3 is TGTGCCAGCAGTGAAATAGGGGCGGGAGGCAATCAGCCCCAGCATTTT.

This clonotype was observed many times. V and J are TRBV7-9 and TRBJ2-7; D may be TRBD1 (6 bases). The CDR3 has 12 amino acids. The germline V gene encodes CDR1 SEHNR and CDR2 FQNEAQ (reference sequence). The V end lost 5 bases, the J end lost 6 bases, and 11 bases lay between the germline ends. CDR3 in DNA: TGTGCCAGCAGCGCAGGGGTAGGCGAGCAGTACTTC. This translates into CASSAGVGEQYF.

V gene TRBV12-5 combines with J gene TRBJ2-5; a possible D gene is TRBD2 (5 bases). Trimming left V 5 bases short and J 5 bases short, with 21 bases between. Germline CDR1 and CDR2: LGHNT and FRNRAP. This CDR3 comprises 16 residues. The CDR3: CASGVGLGSWRETQYF. CDR3 coding DNA: TGTGCTAGTGGTGTAGGCCTAGGTAGCTGGAGGGAGACCCAGTACTTC.

The V call is TRBV5-1, the J call TRBJ2-3; 7 bases align to TRBD1. V was clipped by 2 bases and J by 0 bases; unmatched bases: 6. Germline V gene sequence: CDR1 SGHRS, CDR2 YFSETQ. The CDR3 length is 16 residues. Written as DNA, the CDR3 is TGCGCCAGCAGCTTAGGGGACAGAACTAGCACAGATACGCAGTATTTT. Translated, it gives CASSLGDRTSTDTQYF.

Many counts were recorded for this clonotype. The chain has TRBV29-1 and TRBJ2-1; 10 bases are shared with TRBD1. With V trimmed by 7 bases and J by 5 bases, 8 bases remained unmatched. The V gene's germline CDR1 is SQVTM and CDR2 ANQGSEA. The CDR3 extends over 14 amino acids. In DNA form, the CDR3 reads TGCAGCGACCACGACAGGGGGCGGGACAATGAGCAGTTCTTC. This translates into CSDHDRGRDNEQFF.

This clonotype was counted only a few times. The V gene is TRBV20-1, the J gene TRBJ2-5; 9 nucleotides line up with TRBD2. V gave up 5 bases and J gave up 5 bases; unmatched junction bases: 9. Germline-derived CDR1 and CDR2 are DFQATT and SNEGSKA (reference sequence). The CDR3 is made up of 14 amino acids. In DNA, the CDR3 is TGCAGTGCTTTTCGAGCGGGGGGTTGGGAGACCCAGTACTTC. Encoded protein: CSAFRAGGWETQYF.

V is TRBV7-2 and J is TRBJ1-1; D is unresolved. The V end lost 8 bases, the J end lost 4 bases, and 8 bases lay between the germline ends. CDR3 length: 11 amino acids. The germline CDR1 and CDR2 sequences are SGHTA and FQGNSA. Here the CDR3 reads CASFEPTEAFF. In DNA, the CDR3 is TGTGCCAGCTTTGAGCCCACTGAAGCTTTCTTT.

There are many counts of this clonotype. The chain links TRBV20-1 to TRBJ1-1, with 10 bases that match TRBD1. Germline-derived CDR1 and CDR2 are DFQATT and SNEGSKA (reference sequence). This CDR3 has 14 residues. V lost 5 bases, J lost 5 bases, and 8 bases stayed unmatched. The CDR3 DNA reads TGCAGTGCTCTATCCGGGACAGGGGCAACTGAAGCTTTCTTT. Encoded protein: CSALSGTGATEAFF.

This clonotype showed up many times. The CDR3 nucleotides are TGTGCCAGCAGCAACGACCGAATATCGACTAGCGGGGAACAGACCCAGTACTTC. It is translated as CASSNDRISTSGEQTQYF. V and J are TRBV28 and TRBJ2-5, with 11 bases identical to TRBD2. The CDR3 is 18 amino acids. The germline V gene has CDR1 MDHEN and CDR2 SYDVKM. The trim removed 6 bases at V and 6 bases at J, leaving 18 bases unmatched.

This clonotype was picked up a small number of times. CDR3 bases: TGCAGTGCTAGAGGAAAAAATACGCAGTATTTT. It yields the protein CSARGKNTQYF. The V and J genes are TRBV20-1 and TRBJ2-3, with D hard to call. Looked up from germline, CDR1 is DFQATT and CDR2 is SNEGSKA (reference sequence). This CDR3 region has 11 residues. V was trimmed by 1 base and J by 7 bases, leaving 6 bases between them.

CDR3 sequence reads: CASSNPPSAQWKLQETQYF. The CDR3 DNA sequence: TGTGCCAGCAGCAATCCCCCCAGCGCCCAGTGGAAACTCCAAGAGACCCAGTACTTC. This chain uses TRBV11-2 with TRBJ2-5; no firm D call. V lost 5 bases, J lost 1 base, and 26 bases lay in between. The CDR3 loop spans 19 amino acids. Germline CDR1 and CDR2: SGHAT and FQNNGV. The entire variable domain, with the rest obtained from reference TRBV11-2 and TRBJ2-5, is as follows: EAGVAQSPRYKIIEKRQSVAFWCNPISGHATLYWYQQILGQGPKLLIQFQNNGVVDDSQLPKDRFSAERLKGVDSTLKIQPAKLEDSAVYLCASSNPPSAQWKLQETQYFGPGTRLLVL.

This clonotype has at least ten counts. The rearrangement links TRBV7-9 to TRBJ2-1; 16 bases match TRBD2. CDR1 and CDR2 from the germline V gene are SEHNR and FQNEAQ (reference sequence). V was pared by 5 bases and J by 7 bases, with 8 bases of the junction left unmatched. This CDR3 has 17 amino acids. CDR3 protein: CASSPGTSGRVENEQFF. CDR3 in DNA: TGTGCCAGCAGCCCCGGGACTAGCGGGAGGGTAGAGAATGAGCAGTTCTTC.

The chain combines TRBV4-2 with TRBJ2-7; TRBD1 or TRBD2 may be the D gene (6 bases each). The CDR3 totals 15 residues. Deletions cut 3 bases from V and 6 bases from J, with 18 bases between. The V gene's germline CDR1 is LGHNA and CDR2 YNFKEQ. CDR3 amino acids: CASSHSLEGGREQYF. In DNA form, the CDR3 reads TGTGCCAGCAGCCACTCCCTAGAGGGGGGCCGCGAGCAGTACTTC.

The rearrangement links TRBV7-3 to TRBJ2-1; 7 nucleotides match TRBD2. The V gene's germline CDR1 is SGHTA and CDR2 FQGTGA. The CDR3 is 15 residues long. J gave up 3 bases and V 1 base, and 3 bases lay outside the gene matches. The CDR3 DNA reads as TGTGCCAGCAGCTTAAATGGCGGGGGCTACAATGAGCAGTTCTTC. Residues: CASSLNGGGYNEQFF.

This clonotype was seen repeatedly, ten times or more. This chain uses TRBV11-2 with TRBJ1-6; D not certain. This CDR3 spans 13 amino acids. Germline-derived CDR1 and CDR2 are SGHAT and FQNNGV. The ends were cut back, 5 bases at V and 14 bases at J, with 16 bases in the middle. The CDR3 loop reads CASSARSSRTLHF. In nucleotides, the CDR3 is TGTGCCAGCAGCGCGAGGAGCTCCCGCACCCTCCACTTT. Complete variable domain (other parts from reference TRBV11-2 and TRBJ1-6): EAGVAQSPRYKIIEKRQSVAFWCNPISGHATLYWYQQILGQGPKLLIQFQNNGVVDDSQLPKDRFSAERLKGVDSTLKIQPAKLEDSAVYLCASSARSSRTLHFGNGTRLTVT.

This clonotype was picked up many times. The genes are TRBV5-1 and TRBJ1-5, with D uncertain. The CDR3 is made up of 14 amino acids. CDR1 is SGHRS and CDR2 is YFSETQ in the germline V gene. Trimming left V 6 bases short and J 4 bases short, with 14 bases between. CDR3 protein: CASTSGRRNQPQHF. CDR3 sequence (DNA): TGCGCCAGCACCTCGGGAAGGAGGAATCAGCCCCAGCATTTT.

The rearrangement links TRBV29-1 to TRBJ2-7; D is unclear. Trimming took off 4 bases at V and 7 bases at J, with 17 bases between the two ends. This CDR3 has 13 amino acids. In germline, CDR1 is SQVTM, CDR2 ANQGSEA. This chain's CDR3 is CSVGRTAREEQYF. The DNA for the CDR3 is TGCAGCGTTGGGAGAACGGCCCGAGAAGAGCAGTACTTC.

This rearrangement joins TRBV18 to TRBJ2-1, with D uncertain. V was cut by 3 bases and J by 9 bases, with 12 bases left in between. CDR1 is KGHSH, CDR2 LQKENI, per germline. This CDR3 region has 13 residues. In DNA form, the CDR3 reads TGTGCCAGCTCACCCATTTTGTTGCGTGAGCAGTTCTTC. Its protein is CASSPILLREQFF.

Only a few counts were recorded for this clonotype. The V call is TRBV6-5, the J call TRBJ2-7, with unresolved D. This CDR3 region has 14 residues. V was cut by 2 bases and J by 5 bases, with 13 bases left in between. The germline V gene has CDR1 MNHEY and CDR2 SVGAGI. In nucleotides, the CDR3 is TGTGCCAGCAGTTACACCCGACAAACCCACGAGCAGTACTTC. Protein: CASSYTRQTHEQYF.

CDR3 DNA sequence: TGTGCCAGTAGTCCAAGACAGGCGGACAATGAGCAGTTCTTC. It translates to CASSPRQADNEQFF. This sequence joins TRBV19 and TRBJ2-1, with D perhaps matching TRBD1 (6 bases). In germline, CDR1 is LNHDA, CDR2 SQIVND (reference sequence). V was pared by 5 bases and J by 5 bases, with 13 bases between. The CDR3 has 14 amino acids.

This clonotype was seen more than once but under ten times. The chain is built from TRBV12-3 or TRBV12-4 and TRBJ1-5, with a weak D call TRBD1 (6 bases). The CDR3 has 15 amino acids. Trimming pared 1 base from V and 1 base from J, leaving 8 bases between. The CDR3 nucleotides read TGTGCCAGCAGTTTAGAGGGGGAAAGCAATCAGCCCCAGCATTTT. This sequence encodes CASSLEGESNQPQHF.